This T cell receptor (beta chain) was recorded in a study of shared clonotypes between healthy human individuals (dated by TCRdb to 2020 to 2021). For context, the study as a whole: A couple of women and a few men aged 18 to 49 years were included in the cohort. Different laboratories and diverse techniques were used to prepare libraries and sequence TCR repertoires, to increase sequencing depth and limit assay-specific biases. Between about 0.94 and 8.9 billion PBMCs per donor were obtained by leukapheresis. To estimate repertoire size and how much clonotype sharing occurs between individuals, the study deeply sequenced the blood TCR repertoires of 4 to 6 healthy adults. For each donor, CD4 naive and CD4 memory were each run on three plates, CD8 naive on two plates, and CD8 memory on one plate. The paper's findings and limits, for the study overall: Sampling was restricted to blood, and TCR repertoires in tissue are likely to differ from TCR repertoires in blood. Higher generation probabilities were observed for clonotypes shared by all four sorted-subset donors than for non-shared clonotypes. Based on pairwise subsampling, the degree of clonotype sharing among donors was expected to be affected by sequencing depth. Incomplete sequencing was indicated by rarefaction of sorted-subset datasets, despite the large sequencing depth. Across several donors, about 4.5% of naive CD4, over 3% of naive CD8, under 2.5% of memory CD4, and about 0.44% of memory CD8 clonotypes were shared. Because the study included a small number of donors, the genetic and exposure-history diversity represented was limited. Estimated clonotype richness was generally larger for naive than for memory subsets.

Healthy HIV-negative adults with no recently reported acute infections or vaccinations were included as donors. Every donor was a Caucasian adult living in Nashville, Tennessee, USA. CD4+ T cells were enriched by magnetic negative selection; naive cells were then positively selected on CD45RA, and the negative fraction formed the memory subset. Blood was obtained by leukapheresis, after which PBMCs were separated by Ficoll-Histopaque density gradient centrifugation and cryopreserved in liquid nitrogen vapor phase. Analytical flow cytometry was used to check the purity and quantity of every magnetically sorted T cell population. Genomic DNA was isolated from each sorted fraction and quantified by UV absorbance on a Nanodrop 2000c. TCR CDR3 regions were amplified from genomic DNA by multiplex PCR using the deep immunoSEQ assay. For each cell subset, the extracted genomic DNA was distributed evenly across all wells of several immunoSEQ 96-well plates, and each plate served as one replicate. For sorted subsets, approximately 190 ng genomic DNA, equal to about 30,000 T cell genomes, was loaded into each replicate PCR. The purified libraries were quantified using a Qubit 3.0 fluorometer, sized with a Bioanalyzer 2100, and then quantified again using the KAPA Library Quantification kit. Every immunoSEQ 96-well plate was sequenced on a separate single-read 150-cycle Illumina NextSeq 550 flow cell. The authors processed their data as follows. Because the immunoSEQ output held only junctional sequences and lacked quality scores, the filtering could not match the filtering applied to full-length reads. To assign V/J genes and CDR3, sequences were annotated against IMGT germline references using PyIR, a Python wrapper for IgBLAST v1.9. Any read was removed if the V/J assignment was weak (E-value above 1e-6), the CDR3 was missing, or the read contained stop codons, out-of-frame junctions, or ambiguous translated residues. V3J clonotypes were defined as sequences sharing an identical inferred V gene, J gene, and CDR3 amino acid sequence. The percentage overlap between two repertoires was calculated by dividing the number of shared unique clonotypes by the size of the smaller repertoire. Three approaches were used to assess repertoire richness: RTK rarefaction, the Chao1 estimator, and Recon v2.1 estimates of unobserved clonotypes. For all TCRbeta clonotypes obtained by the gDNA method from four donors, generation probabilities were computed with OLGA. The immuneACCESS repertoire file appears here via TCRdb, limited to in-frame rearrangements. These files lack a portion of the clones; in checked studies, under half of the deficit traces to unresolved V genes, and the cause of the others is not known. The V and J calls and clone size were taken over from that table, and D and trimming were inferred from the DNA. This sample holds some 2,000,000 clones; 90% to 97% were observed only once. The top ten clones comprise over 0.1% of the sample.

The junction carries 18 bases between V and J, which are trimmed by 5 bases and 4 bases respectively. The CDR3 goes from the cysteine to the phenylalanine over 15 residues. The kept DNA is CDR3 alone, 45 bases in frame from the first base. The germline V gene gives CDR1 as MNHEY and CDR2 as SVGAGI. As regards this clone: Its target antigen remains unknown. Base qualities are missing; no much larger clone stands one base away.

This TCR derives from a man younger than 35 in good health. In this chain, TRBV6-5 is recombined with TRBJ2-7; TRBD2 is perhaps the D gene, given 5 matching bases. The sequencing input was naive CD4+ T cells sorted from blood. Taken with the paper, the label for cell subset or site translates to: CD45RA+ positively selected. In nucleotides, the sequence is TGTGCCAGCAGTACGGGATACCTGGGAGATTACGAGCAGTACTTC. This codes for CASSTGYLGDYEQYF.